The table lists the clone carrying this T cell receptor beta chain with many counts. Its matching antigen is unknown. This library used around 400 ng RNA and molecular barcoded adaptors spanning alpha/delta and beta/gamma chains. TCRdb used MiXCR to reprocess the reads, holding one entry per CDR3 protein. The sample has fewer than 150,000 distinct CDR3 sequences; 13% are singletons. Germline V gives CDR1 ENHRY, CDR2 SYGVKD. The CDR3 sequence is 12 residues long. Trimming stripped 3 bases from V and 2 bases from J, with 4 bases between. This entry belongs to a study of read filtering for tumor transcriptome and immune sequencing. Overall study context: RNA-seq yielded only roughly 80 to 1,400 TCR reads, IR-seq about 4 to 10.27 million. Study-level results: Correlation between methods rose after single-read clonotypes were removed. IR-seq captured clonotypes deeper and more reliably than RNA-seq.

The TCR originated in a donor at least 40 years old with multiple myeloma. Sequencing was performed on a population of CD138-negative cells sorted from bone marrow. This chain connects TRBV10-3 to TRBJ2-5; no clear D. The CDR3 spells CAISDRQETQYF. The CDR3 bases are TGTGCCATCAGTGACAGGCAAGAGACCCAGTACTTC.